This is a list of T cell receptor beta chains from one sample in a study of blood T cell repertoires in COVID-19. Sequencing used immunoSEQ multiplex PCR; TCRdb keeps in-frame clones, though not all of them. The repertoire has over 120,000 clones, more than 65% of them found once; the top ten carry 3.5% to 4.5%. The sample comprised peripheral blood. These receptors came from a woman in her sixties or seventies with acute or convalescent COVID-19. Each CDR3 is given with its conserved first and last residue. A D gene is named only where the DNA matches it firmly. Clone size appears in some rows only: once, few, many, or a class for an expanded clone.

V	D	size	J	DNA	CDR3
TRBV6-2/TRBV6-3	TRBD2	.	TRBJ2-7	TGTGCCAGCAGTTACTCGAGGCTAGCGGGAGACGAGCAGTACTTC	CASSYSRLAGDEQYF
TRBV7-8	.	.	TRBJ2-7	TGTGCCAGCAGCTTAGCGTCGGGCGGGACTCTCTCCTACGAGCAGTACTTC	CASSLASGGTLSYEQYF
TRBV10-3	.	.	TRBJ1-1	TGTGCCATCAGTGAGTCTCTAGTGGGCACTGAAGCTTTCTTT	CAISESLVGTEAFF
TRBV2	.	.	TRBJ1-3	TGTGCCAGCAGTGGTCCCCTCTCTGGAAACACCATATATTTT	CASSGPLSGNTIYF
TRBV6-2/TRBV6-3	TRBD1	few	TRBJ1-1	TGTGCCAGCAGTTACCCGACGGGGACAGCCGATAGGAAGTCTTTCTTT	CASSYPTGTADRKSFF
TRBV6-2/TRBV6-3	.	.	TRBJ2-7	TGTGCCAGCAGTATTACCTACGAGCAGTACTTC	CASSITYEQYF
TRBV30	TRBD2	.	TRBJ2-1	TGTGCCTGGAGTGTATTTAGCGGGGCCTACAATGAGCAGTTCTTC	CAWSVFSGAYNEQFF
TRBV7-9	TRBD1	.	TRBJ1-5	TGTGCCAGCAGCTCACAGGGGAATCAGCCCCAGCATTTT	CASSSQGNQPQHF
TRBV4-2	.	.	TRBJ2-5	TGTGCCAGCAGCCAAAATACTAACACCGAGACCCAGTACTTC	CASSQNTNTETQYF
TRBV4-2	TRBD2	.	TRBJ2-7	TGTGCCAGCAGCCAGCCAGCGGGGGGCTCCTACGAGCAGTACTTC	CASSQPAGGSYEQYF
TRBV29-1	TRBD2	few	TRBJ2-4	TGCAGCGTTGCGGGACTAGCGGGAGACTTCAAAAACATTCAGTACTTC	CSVAGLAGDFKNIQYF
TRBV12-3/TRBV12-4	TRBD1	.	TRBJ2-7	TGTGCCAGCAGCCCGACAGGGTTGGGTGAGCAGTACTTC	CASSPTGLGEQYF
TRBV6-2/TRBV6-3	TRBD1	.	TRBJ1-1	TGTGCCAGCAGTTACGAAGGACAGACAGGGCTCACTGAAGCTTTCTTT	CASSYEGQTGLTEAFF
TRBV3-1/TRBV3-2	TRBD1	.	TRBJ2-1	TGTGCCAGCAGGGGGGGGACAGGGGGCATCAATGAGCAGTTCTTC	CASRGGTGGINEQFF
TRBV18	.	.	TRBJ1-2	TGTGCCAGCTCACCAAACCGCTATAATACGGAGGAGCACACCTTC	CASSPNRYNTEEHTF
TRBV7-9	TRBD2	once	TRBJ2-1	TGTGCCAGCAGCTCCCGGGTCCGCGGGAGAAACAATGAGCAGTTCTTC	CASSSRVRGRNNEQFF
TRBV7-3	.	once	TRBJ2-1	TGTGCCAGCAGCACAAGGGCGACAGGACCCAATGAGCAGTTCTTC	CASSTRATGPNEQFF
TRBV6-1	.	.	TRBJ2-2	TGTGCCAGCAGTGAAGAAGTGACAGTTAACACCGGGGAGCTGTTTTTT	CASSEEVTVNTGELFF
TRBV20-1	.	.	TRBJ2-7	TGCAGTGCTAGTGAGGGCGGGTCCTACGAGCAGTACTTC	CSASEGGSYEQYF
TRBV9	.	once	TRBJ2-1	TGTGCCAGCAGCGTAGGAGACTCGCCGGTAAATGAGCAGTTCTTC	CASSVGDSPVNEQFF
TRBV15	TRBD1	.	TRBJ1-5	TGTGCCACGGGGACAGGGGACCCATATAGCAATCAGCCCCAGCATTTT	CATGTGDPYSNQPQHF
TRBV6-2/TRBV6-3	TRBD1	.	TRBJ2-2	TGTGCCAGCAGTTACCGGACAGGGACTGCCACCGGGGAGCTGTTTTTT	CASSYRTGTATGELFF
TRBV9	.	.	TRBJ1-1	TGTGCCAGCAGCAGGGAGTCTGGGGGGACCATGAACACTGAAGCTTTCTTT	CASSRESGGTMNTEAFF
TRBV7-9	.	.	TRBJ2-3	TGTGCCAGCAGCCCCCCTCTGGGACTCACAGATACGCAGTATTTT	CASSPPLGLTDTQYF
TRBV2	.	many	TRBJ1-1	TGTGCCAGCACCCCAACAGGGTTTGGTGAAGCTTTCTTT	CASTPTGFGEAFF
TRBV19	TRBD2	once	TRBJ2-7	TGTGCCCCCTTCCGGGCTAGCGGAATCACCTACGAGCAGTACTTC	CAPFRASGITYEQYF
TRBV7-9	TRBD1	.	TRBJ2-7	TGTGCCAGCAGCTTAGTGACAGGGGATTTGGACGAGCAGTACTTC	CASSLVTGDLDEQYF
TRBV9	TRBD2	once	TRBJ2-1	TGTGCCAGCAGCGTAGGGGAGGGCCTACGGGAGCAGTTCTTC	CASSVGEGLREQFF
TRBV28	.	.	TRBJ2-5	TGTGCCAGCAACCCGGACGGCCCGGGAACCCAGTACTTC	CASNPDGPGTQYF
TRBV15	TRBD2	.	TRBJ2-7	TGTGCCACCAGCAGAGATTCTAGCGGGGCCTACGAGCAGTACTTC	CATSRDSSGAYEQYF
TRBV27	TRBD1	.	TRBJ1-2	TGTGCCAGCAGTTTAGTGACAGGGGAAGGCTACACCTTC	CASSLVTGEGYTF
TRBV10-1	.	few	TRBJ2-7	TGCGCCAGCAGTATCCCAGGGTTCGACTACGAGCAGTACTTC	CASSIPGFDYEQYF